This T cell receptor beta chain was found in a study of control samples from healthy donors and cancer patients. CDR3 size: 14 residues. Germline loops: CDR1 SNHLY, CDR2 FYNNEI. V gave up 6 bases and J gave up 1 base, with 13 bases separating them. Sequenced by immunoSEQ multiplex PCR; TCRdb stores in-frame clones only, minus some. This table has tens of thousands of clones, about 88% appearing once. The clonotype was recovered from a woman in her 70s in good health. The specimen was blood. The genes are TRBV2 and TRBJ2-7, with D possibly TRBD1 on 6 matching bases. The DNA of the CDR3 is TGTGCCAGCAGCCTGGGACATACGTCCTACGAGCAGTACTTC. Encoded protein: CASSLGHTSYEQYF. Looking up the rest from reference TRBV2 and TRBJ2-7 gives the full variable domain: EPEVTQTPSHQVTQMGQEVILRCVPISNHLYFYWYRQILGQKVEFLVSFYNNEISEKSEIFDDQFSVERPDGSNFTLKIRSTKLEDSAMYFCASSLGHTSYEQYFGPGTRLTVT.